This T cell receptor (beta chain) emerged from a study of blood T cell repertoires in COVID-19. Across the study: Sites across the United States, Italy and Spain contributed samples from acute and convalescent COVID-19. Sample material is recorded as cDNA or gDNA derived from T cells, B-cell-depleted T cells, or PBMCs.

The germline gives CDR1 SGHTA, CDR2 FQGNSA. Deletions cut 4 bases from V and 0 bases from J, with 17 bases between. The CDR3 contains 17 residues. Assay: immunoSEQ multiplex PCR; the TCRdb copy retains only in-frame clones and omits some. The sample consists of 200,000 to 300,000 clones, roughly nine tenths of them appearing once. Only one count was recorded for this clone. Participants reported their clinical history, and cohort assignment relied on those reports. Recovered status applied to Cohort 3 donors who had two consecutive negative PCRs. It also applied to those with clearance or with symptom resolution.

The sample was PBMCs or T cells enriched from blood (not recorded which). The clonotype comes from a woman under 30 who had recovered from COVID-19. This sequence joins TRBV7-2 and TRBJ2-3; D unresolved. CDR3 sequence: CASSSRRIKSSTDTQYF. DNA for the CDR3: TGTGCCAGCAGCTCTCGCAGAATCAAATCTAGCACAGATACGCAGTATTTT.